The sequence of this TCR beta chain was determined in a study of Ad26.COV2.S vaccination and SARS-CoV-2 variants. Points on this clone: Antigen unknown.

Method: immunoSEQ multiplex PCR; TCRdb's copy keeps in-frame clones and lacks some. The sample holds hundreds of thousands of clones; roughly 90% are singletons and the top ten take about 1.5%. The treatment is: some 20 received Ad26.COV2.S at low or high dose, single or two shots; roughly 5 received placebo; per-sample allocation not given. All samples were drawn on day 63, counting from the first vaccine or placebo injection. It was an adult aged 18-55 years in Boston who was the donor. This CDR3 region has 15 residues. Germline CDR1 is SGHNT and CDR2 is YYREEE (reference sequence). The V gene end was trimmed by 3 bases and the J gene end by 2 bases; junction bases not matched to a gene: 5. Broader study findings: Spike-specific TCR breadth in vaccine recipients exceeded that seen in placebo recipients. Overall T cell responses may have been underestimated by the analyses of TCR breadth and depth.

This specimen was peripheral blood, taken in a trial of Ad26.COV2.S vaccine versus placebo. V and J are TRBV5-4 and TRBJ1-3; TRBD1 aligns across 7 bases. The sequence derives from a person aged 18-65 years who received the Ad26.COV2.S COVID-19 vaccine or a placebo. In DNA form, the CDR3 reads TGTGCCAGCAGCTCACCTGACAGGGCTGGAAACACCATATATTTT. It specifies CASSSPDRAGNTIYF.